Listed below are T cell receptor beta chains from one sample, sequenced in a study of cytomegalovirus exposure and HLA in healthy donors. TCRdb keeps only in-frame clones here, not all; method: immunoSEQ multiplex PCR. This sample carries over 70,000 clones, 55% to 80% of them seen once, and the ten largest clones take 7.5% to 8%. The sequenced material came from PBMCs. The receptors derive from a man aged 40-50 years in good health and CMV-seropositive. The CDR3 runs from the conserved cysteine through the conserved F or W. A D gene is named only where the DNA matches it firmly. Not all rows give a size; the values are once, few, many and, for expanded clones, a class.

.	.	TRBV6-5	TRBJ1-1	TGTGCCACCCAGACAGTAGACACTGAAGCTTTCTTT	CATQTVDTEAFF
TRBD1	.	TRBV4-1	TRBJ2-3	TGCGCCAGCAGCCAAGATCAGGACAGGGAGGTCTCAGATACGCAGTATTTT	CASSQDQDREVSDTQYF
TRBD1	.	TRBV5-6	TRBJ2-3	TGTGCCAGCAGCGTGGGACAGCTTCATGCGGTTCCGCAGTATTTT	CASSVGQLHAVPQYF
.	.	TRBV28	TRBJ1-1	TGTGCCAGCAGTTTGGCGGGGGCAGGTTTGAGCACTGAAGCTTTCTTT	CASSLAGAGLSTEAFF
.	few	TRBV30	TRBJ1-2	TGTGCCTGGAGTAGCCGAGGTACAGGCTACACCTTC	CAWSSRGTGYTF
TRBD1	.	TRBV27	TRBJ2-7	TGTGCCAGCAGTTCCGCGAGACAGGGGCATGACGAGCAGTACTTC	CASSSARQGHDEQYF
.	.	TRBV7-9	TRBJ1-1	TGTGCCAGCAGCCCAACGGGGACTTCCCGAGACGGAGGGTACACTGAAGCTTTCTTT	CASSPTGTSRDGGYTEAFF
TRBD2	few	TRBV28	TRBJ2-7	TGTGCCAGCATCCGTAGCGGGAGGGCCTACGAGCAGTACTTC	CASIRSGRAYEQYF
.	.	TRBV27	TRBJ2-1	TGTGCCAGCAGTTCCCATGGGGGGTACAATGAGCAGTTCTTC	CASSSHGGYNEQFF
TRBD2	.	TRBV9	TRBJ2-7	TGTGCCAGCAGCGTCCTAGCGGGGGGAGGCGAGCAGTACTTC	CASSVLAGGGEQYF